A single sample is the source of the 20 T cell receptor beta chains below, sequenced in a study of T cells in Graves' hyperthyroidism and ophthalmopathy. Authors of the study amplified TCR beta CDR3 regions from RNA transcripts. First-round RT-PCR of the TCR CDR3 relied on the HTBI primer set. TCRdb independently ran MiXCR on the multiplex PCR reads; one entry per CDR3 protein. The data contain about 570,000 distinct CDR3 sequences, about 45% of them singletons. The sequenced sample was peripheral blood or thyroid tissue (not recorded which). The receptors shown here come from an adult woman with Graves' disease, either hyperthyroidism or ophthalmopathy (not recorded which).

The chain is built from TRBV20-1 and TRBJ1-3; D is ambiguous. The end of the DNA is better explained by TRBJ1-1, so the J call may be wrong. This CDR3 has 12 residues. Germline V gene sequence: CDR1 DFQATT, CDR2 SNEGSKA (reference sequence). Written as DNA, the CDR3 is TGCAGTTGGAGCGGGAGGATCACTGAAGCTTTCTTT. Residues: CSWSGRITEAFF.

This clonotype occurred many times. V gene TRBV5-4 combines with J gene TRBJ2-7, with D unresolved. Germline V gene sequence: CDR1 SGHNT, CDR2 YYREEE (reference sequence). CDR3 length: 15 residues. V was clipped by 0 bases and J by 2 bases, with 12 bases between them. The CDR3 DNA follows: TGTGCCAGCAGCTTGGCCATAAGTTCCACCTACGAGCAGTACTTC. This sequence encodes CASSLAISSTYEQYF.

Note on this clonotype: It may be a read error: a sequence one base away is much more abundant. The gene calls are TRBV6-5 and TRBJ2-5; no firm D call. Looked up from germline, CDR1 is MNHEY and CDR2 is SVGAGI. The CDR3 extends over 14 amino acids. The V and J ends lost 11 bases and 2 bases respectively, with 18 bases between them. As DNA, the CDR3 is TGTGCCGACACTCCAAGGGCCAATCAAGAGACCCAGTACTTC. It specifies CADTPRANQETQYF.

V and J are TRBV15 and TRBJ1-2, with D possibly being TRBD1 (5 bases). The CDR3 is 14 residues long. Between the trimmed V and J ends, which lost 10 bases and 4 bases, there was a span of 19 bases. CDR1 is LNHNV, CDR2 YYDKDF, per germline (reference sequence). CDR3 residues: CAIEDAREGYGYTF. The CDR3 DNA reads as TGTGCCATCGAGGACGCCAGGGAAGGCTATGGCTACACCTTC.

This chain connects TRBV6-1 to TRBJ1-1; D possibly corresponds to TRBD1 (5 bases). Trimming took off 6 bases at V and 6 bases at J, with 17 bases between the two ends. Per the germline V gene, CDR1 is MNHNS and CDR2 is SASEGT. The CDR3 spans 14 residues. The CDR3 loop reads CASSLRPGTPEAFF. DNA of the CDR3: TGTGCCAGCAGCCTTCGTCCGGGGACGCCTGAAGCTTTCTTT.

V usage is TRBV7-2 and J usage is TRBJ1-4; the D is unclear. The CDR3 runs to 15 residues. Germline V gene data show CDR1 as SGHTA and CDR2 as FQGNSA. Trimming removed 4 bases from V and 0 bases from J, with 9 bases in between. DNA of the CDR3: TGTGCCAGCAGCTCTGGACTGGCAACTAATGAAAAACTGTTTTTT. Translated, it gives CASSSGLATNEKLFF.

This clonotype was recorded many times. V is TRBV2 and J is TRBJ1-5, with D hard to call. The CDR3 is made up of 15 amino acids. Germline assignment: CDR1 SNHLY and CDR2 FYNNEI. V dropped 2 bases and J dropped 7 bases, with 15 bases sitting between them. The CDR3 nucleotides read TGTGCCAGCAGTGAATTTCGAACAGCAAGCCAGCCCCAGCATTTT. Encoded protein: CASSEFRTASQPQHF. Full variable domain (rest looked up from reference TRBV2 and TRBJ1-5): EPEVTQTPSHQVTQMGQEVILRCVPISNHLYFYWYRQILGQKVEFLVSFYNNEISEKSEIFDDQFSVERPDGSNFTLKIRSTKLEDSAMYFCASSEFRTASQPQHFGDGTRLSIL.

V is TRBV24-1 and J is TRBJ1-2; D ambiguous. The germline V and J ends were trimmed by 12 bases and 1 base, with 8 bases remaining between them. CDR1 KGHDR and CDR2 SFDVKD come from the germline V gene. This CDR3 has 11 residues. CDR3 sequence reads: CAPPDNYGYTF. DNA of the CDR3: TGTGCCCCGCCTGATAACTATGGCTACACCTTC.

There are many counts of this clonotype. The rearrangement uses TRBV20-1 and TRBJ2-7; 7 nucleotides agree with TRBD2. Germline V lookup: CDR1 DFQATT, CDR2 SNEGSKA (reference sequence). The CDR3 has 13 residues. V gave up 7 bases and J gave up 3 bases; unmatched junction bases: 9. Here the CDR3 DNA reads TGCAGTGTTGAGACTAGCAAGGGCTACGAGCAGTACTTC. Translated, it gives CSVETSKGYEQYF.

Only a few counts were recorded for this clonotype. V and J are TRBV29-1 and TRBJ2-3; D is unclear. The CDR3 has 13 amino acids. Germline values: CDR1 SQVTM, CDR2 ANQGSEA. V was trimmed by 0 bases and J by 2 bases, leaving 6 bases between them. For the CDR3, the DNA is TGCAGCGTTGAAGACTTAGACACAGATACGCAGTATTTT. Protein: CSVEDLDTDTQYF.

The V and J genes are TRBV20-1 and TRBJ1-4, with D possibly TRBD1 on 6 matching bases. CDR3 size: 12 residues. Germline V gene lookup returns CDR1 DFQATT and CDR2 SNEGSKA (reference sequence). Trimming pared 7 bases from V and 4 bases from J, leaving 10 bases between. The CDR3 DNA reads TGCAGTGTATCACAGGGTAATGAAAAACTGTTTTTT. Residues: CSVSQGNEKLFF.

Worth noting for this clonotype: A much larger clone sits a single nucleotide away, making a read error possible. The CDR3 DNA reads TGTGCCAGCGGCTTGGCGAAGGGGATCGAGCAGTACTTC. It codes for CASGLAKGIEQYF. The chain uses TRBV5-5 and TRBJ2-7; D may be TRBD1 (5 bases). Germline CDR1 and CDR2: SGHKS and YYEKEE (reference sequence). The CDR3 consists of 13 residues.

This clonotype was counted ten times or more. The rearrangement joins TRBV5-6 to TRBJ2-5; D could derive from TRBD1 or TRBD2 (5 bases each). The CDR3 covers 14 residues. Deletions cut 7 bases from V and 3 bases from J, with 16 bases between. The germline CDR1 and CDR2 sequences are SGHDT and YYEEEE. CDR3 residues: CASAGGQLEETQYF. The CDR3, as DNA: TGTGCCAGCGCCGGCGGACAACTAGAAGAGACCCAGTACTTC.

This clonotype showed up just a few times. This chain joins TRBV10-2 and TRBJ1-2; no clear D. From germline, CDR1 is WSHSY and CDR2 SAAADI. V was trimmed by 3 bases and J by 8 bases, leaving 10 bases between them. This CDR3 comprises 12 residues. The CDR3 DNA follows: TGCGCCAGCAGTGACGGCCTGGGGGGCTACACCTTC. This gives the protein CASSDGLGGYTF.

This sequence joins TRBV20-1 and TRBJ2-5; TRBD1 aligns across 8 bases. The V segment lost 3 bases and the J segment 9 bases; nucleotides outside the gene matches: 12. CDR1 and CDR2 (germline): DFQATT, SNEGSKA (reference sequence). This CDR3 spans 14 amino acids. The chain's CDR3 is CSARDRDGNQPQYF. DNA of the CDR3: TGCAGTGCTAGGGACAGGGACGGAAATCAGCCCCAGTACTTC.

The CDR3 spells CASSLGSETYEQYF. The CDR3 coding sequence is TGTGCCAGCAGCTTAGGCTCGGAGACCTACGAGCAGTACTTC. The chain employs TRBV7-9 and TRBJ2-7; D remains ambiguous. The CDR3 has 14 amino acids. Germline V gives CDR1 SEHNR, CDR2 FQNEAQ (reference sequence). The V end lost 1 base, the J end lost 2 bases, and 9 bases lay between the germline ends.

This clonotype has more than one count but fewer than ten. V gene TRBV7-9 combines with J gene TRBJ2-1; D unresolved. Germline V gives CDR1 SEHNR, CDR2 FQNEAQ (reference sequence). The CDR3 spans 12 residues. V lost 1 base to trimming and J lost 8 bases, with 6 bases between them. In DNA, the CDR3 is TGTGCCAGCAGCTTAGGGGATGATGAGCAGTTCTTC. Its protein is CASSLGDDEQFF.

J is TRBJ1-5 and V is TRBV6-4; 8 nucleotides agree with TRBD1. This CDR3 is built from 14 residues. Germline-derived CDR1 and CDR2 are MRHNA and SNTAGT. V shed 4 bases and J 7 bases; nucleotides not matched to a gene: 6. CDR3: CASSGQGMKQPQHF. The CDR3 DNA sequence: TGTGCCAGCAGTGGACAGGGGATGAAACAGCCCCAGCATTTT.

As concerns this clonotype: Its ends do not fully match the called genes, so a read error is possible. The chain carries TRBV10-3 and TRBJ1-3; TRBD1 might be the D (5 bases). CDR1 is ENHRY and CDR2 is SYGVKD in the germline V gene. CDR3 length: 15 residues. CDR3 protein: CAISALRGEGNTTYF. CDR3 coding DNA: TGTGCCATCAGTGCTTTGAGGGGCGAAGGAAACACCACATATTTT.

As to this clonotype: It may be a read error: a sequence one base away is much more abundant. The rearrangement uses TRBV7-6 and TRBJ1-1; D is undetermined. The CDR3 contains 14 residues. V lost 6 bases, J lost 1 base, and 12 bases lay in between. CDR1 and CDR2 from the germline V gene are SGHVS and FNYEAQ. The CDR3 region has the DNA TGTGCCAGCAGTTGCTCCCCCGAGAACACTGAAGCTTTCTTT. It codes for CASSCSPENTEAFF. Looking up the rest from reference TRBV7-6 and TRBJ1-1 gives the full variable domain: GAGVSQSPRYKVTKRGQDVALRCDPISGHVSLYWYRQALGQGPEFLTYFNYEAQQDKSGLPNDRFSAERPEGSISTLTIQRTEQRDSAMYRCASSCSPENTEAFFGQGTRLTVV.